This T cell receptor (beta chain) was sequenced in a study of T cell responses to AZD1222 COVID-19 vaccine. The table came from immunoSEQ multiplex PCR; TCRdb's copy has only in-frame clones and leaves some out. The sample has under 150,000 clones, about 93% seen once. The CDR3 totals 15 residues. V lost 4 bases to trimming and J lost 8 bases; unmatched junction nucleotides: 12. Per germline, CDR1 SGDLS and CDR2 YYNGEE. General study results and limits: The peak T cell response came first, and repertoires were sampled only after it. A mostly white British donor set with more females was recruited, and clonal diversity was possibly underestimated.

A word on this clone: The antigen is undetermined.

The origin of this receptor is an adult in good health. The rearrangement joins TRBV9 to TRBJ1-1, with 9 bases fitting TRBD1. The source was peripheral blood, collected on day 0 of AZD1222 vaccination. The DNA for the CDR3 is TGTGCCAGCAGCCCGGGGACAGGGTTGAAGACGGAAGCTTTCTTT. The encoded protein is CASSPGTGLKTEAFF.